This TCR beta chain is drawn from a study of control samples from healthy donors and cancer patients. The repertoire was sequenced with immunoSEQ multiplex PCR; TCRdb's copy has only in-frame clones and lacks some. The table lists approximately 58,000 clones, around 87% of them singletons. The clonotype comes from a woman in her fifties or sixties with lung cancer. The sample comprised PBMCs.

Here the CDR3 DNA reads TGTGCCAGCAGTTACGAAGGCAGGGGGAGGACTGAAGCTTTCTTT. Its translation is CASSYEGRGRTEAFF. The rearrangement uses TRBV6-5 and TRBJ1-1, with 7 positions matching TRBD1. This CDR3 has 15 residues. The germline V gene has CDR1 MNHEY and CDR2 SVGAGI. With 2 bases clipped from V and 5 bases from J, the junction kept 8 bases outside the gene matches.